Shown below are 18 T cell receptor beta chains from a single sample sequenced in a study of T cells in Graves' hyperthyroidism and ophthalmopathy. RNA transcripts gave rise to amplified TCR beta CDR3 regions. The TCR CDR3 first-round RT-PCR relied on the HTBI primer set. TCRdb re-derived calls from the multiplex PCR reads in MiXCR, one entry per CDR3 protein. This table has approximately 690,000 distinct CDR3 sequences, roughly 14% appearing once. Sequencing was done on a sample of blood. Source of these receptors: a woman between 45 and 65 years old with Graves' ophthalmopathy.

This clonotype was found many times. This chain connects TRBV2 to TRBJ2-1; D gene ambiguous. This CDR3 has 18 residues. Germline V lookup: CDR1 SNHLY, CDR2 FYNNEI. Between the trimmed V and J ends, which lost 6 bases and 8 bases, there was a span of 29 bases. The CDR3: CASRTSMSPAHIQYEQFF. The CDR3 DNA is TGTGCCAGCAGGACCTCTATGAGCCCGGCCCACATTCAATATGAGCAGTTCTTC.

This clonotype was detected only a few times. V usage is TRBV20-1 and J usage is TRBJ2-7, with a tentative D call TRBD1 (6 bases). Trimming took off 0 bases at V and 0 bases at J, with 12 bases between the two ends. Germline assignment: CDR1 DFQATT and CDR2 SNEGSKA (reference sequence). This CDR3 has 15 residues. The CDR3 is CSARDFGQSSYEQYF. CDR3 bases: TGCAGTGCTAGAGATTTTGGACAGAGCTCCTACGAGCAGTACTTC.

This clonotype has at least ten counts. The chain combines TRBV20-1 with TRBJ2-1; 10 bases line up with TRBD2. This CDR3 has 15 amino acids. V shed 1 base, J shed 5 bases, and the junction held 5 bases outside the gene matches. In germline, CDR1 is DFQATT, CDR2 SNEGSKA (reference sequence). The CDR3 spells CSARVILAGDNEQFF. In DNA form, the CDR3 reads TGCAGTGCTAGAGTGATCCTAGCGGGAGACAATGAGCAGTTCTTC.

This clonotype has a count of ten or more. V is TRBV3-1 and J is TRBJ2-1; maybe TRBD1 (5 bases). The germline gives CDR1 LGHDT, CDR2 YNNKEL (reference sequence). V gave up 0 bases and J gave up 4 bases, with 7 bases separating them. The CDR3 has 14 residues. CDR3 in amino acids: CASSQENRYNEQFF. CDR3 DNA: TGTGCCAGCAGCCAAGAGAACAGGTACAATGAGCAGTTCTTC.

Comment on this clonotype: A read error may account for a junction end that differs from germline. The J gene is TRBJ2-1, the V gene TRBV6-2 or TRBV6-3, with D uncertain. Looked up from germline, CDR1 is MNHEY and CDR2 is SVGEGT. This CDR3 contains 13 residues. In DNA form, the CDR3 reads TGTGCCAGCAGTGACTCTGGCTACAATGAGCAGTTCTTC. It yields the protein CASSDSGYNEQFF.

V is TRBV7-9 and J is TRBJ2-5; TRBD1 aligns across 7 bases. Germline CDR1 and CDR2: SEHNR and FQNEAQ (reference sequence). The length of the CDR3 is 15 residues. Trimming cost V 5 bases and J 4 bases; bases outside gene matches: 10. The CDR3 protein is CASSANLRGLETQYF. The CDR3 DNA reads TGTGCCAGCAGCGCAAATCTAAGGGGGCTAGAGACCCAGTACTTC.

The gene calls are TRBV28 and TRBJ2-1; 9 nucleotides agree with TRBD2. The germline V gene encodes CDR1 MDHEN and CDR2 SYDVKM. The CDR3 is 15 residues long. Trimming cost V 4 bases and J 10 bases; bases outside gene matches: 11. CDR3 region: CASSYYPSGEGEQFF. In DNA, the CDR3 is TGTGCCAGCAGTTACTACCCTAGCGGGGAGGGGGAGCAGTTCTTC.

This clonotype was detected many times. V usage is TRBV27 and J usage is TRBJ2-7; 8 nucleotides match TRBD2. This CDR3 has 14 amino acids. The germline gives CDR1 MNHEY, CDR2 SMNVEV (reference sequence). The trim removed 2 bases at V and 3 bases at J, leaving 3 bases unmatched. The CDR3, as DNA: TGTGCCAGCAGTTTAGTAGCGGGACTCTACGAGCAGTACTTC. This translates into CASSLVAGLYEQYF.

This clonotype was counted at least ten times. This sequence joins TRBV20-1 and TRBJ2-7; D is possibly TRBD2 (5 bases). Trimming shortened V by 0 bases and J by 2 bases, and 11 bases separated the two germline ends. The CDR3 is made up of 14 amino acids. Germline values: CDR1 DFQATT, CDR2 SNEGSKA (reference sequence). As DNA, the CDR3 is TGCAGTGCTAGAGAGGTGGGAGCCGCCTACGAGCAGTACTTC. It specifies CSAREVGAAYEQYF.

This clonotype was observed many times. The chain has TRBV7-6 and TRBJ2-5, with D perhaps TRBD2 (5 bases). CDR1 SGHVS and CDR2 FNYEAQ come from the germline V gene. The CDR3 spans 16 residues. V gave up 1 base and J gave up 5 bases, with 17 bases separating them. CDR3 in DNA: TGTGCCAGCAGCTTAGGAGCCAGCCCGGGGTTGGAGACCCAGTACTTC. Protein: CASSLGASPGLETQYF.

This clonotype occurred many times. This chain joins TRBV5-6 and TRBJ2-2; D unresolved. CDR1 is SGHDT and CDR2 is YYEEEE in the germline V gene. The CDR3 is 13 amino acids. The ends were cut back, 3 bases at V and 6 bases at J, with 9 bases in the middle. The DNA of the CDR3 is TGTGCCAGCAGCTCGGGTGGGTCCGGGGAGCTGTTTTTT. The encoded protein is CASSSGGSGELFF. The variable domain in full, with the rest retrieved from reference TRBV5-6 and TRBJ2-2, is DAGVTQSPTHLIKTRGQQVTLRCSPKSGHDTVSWYQQALGQGPQFIFQYYEEEERQRGNFPDRFSGHQFPNYSSELNVNALLLGDSALYLCASSSGGSGELFFGEGSRLTVL.

This clonotype was seen ten or more times. The genes are TRBV28 and TRBJ2-3, with 8 bases aligning to TRBD2. The length of the CDR3 is 14 residues. Trimming removed 7 bases from V and 2 bases from J; junction bases left unmatched: 5. The V gene's germline CDR1 is MDHEN and CDR2 SYDVKM. The CDR3 loop reads CASILAGYTDTQYF. Here the CDR3 DNA reads TGTGCCAGCATTCTAGCGGGTTACACAGATACGCAGTATTTT.

This clonotype was recorded many times. The CDR3 coding sequence is TGTGCCAGCAGCTTAGGGGTGGTGGACCGAACACAAGAGACCCAGTACTTC. Translated: CASSLGVVDRTQETQYF. This rearrangement joins TRBV11-1 to TRBJ2-5; D uncertain. From germline, CDR1 is SGHAT and CDR2 FQDESV (reference sequence). This CDR3 spans 17 amino acids. V was cut by 1 base and J by 2 bases, with 17 bases left in between.

Remarks on this clonotype: This could be a read error, since a much larger clone is one nucleotide away. V is TRBV12-3 or TRBV12-4 and J is TRBJ1-5; TRBD1 agrees at 7 bases. The CDR3 contains 14 residues. V was clipped by 6 bases and J by 7 bases; unmatched bases: 9. The CDR3 protein is CASSATGKKQPQHF. The CDR3 DNA follows: TGTGCCAGCAGCGCGACAGGGAAAAAGCAGCCCCAGCATTTT.

This sequence joins TRBV20-1 and TRBJ2-7; 7 bases fit TRBD2. The germline CDR1 and CDR2 sequences are DFQATT and SNEGSKA (reference sequence). The CDR3 has 13 residues. J was trimmed by 3 bases and V by 3 bases; bases with no gene match: 5. The CDR3 bases are TGCAGTGCTAGGTGGGCTAGCGGCTACGAGCAGTACTTC. Encoded protein: CSARWASGYEQYF.

Ten or more counts support this clonotype. This chain joins TRBV30 and TRBJ1-3; 9 nucleotides line up with TRBD1. Per the germline V gene, CDR1 is GTSNPN and CDR2 is SVGIG (reference sequence). Trimming took 3 bases from V and 2 from J; bases not matched to a gene: 5. The CDR3 length is 15 residues. Written as DNA, the CDR3 is TGTGCCTGGAGCACCACAGGGGGCCCTGGAAACACCATATATTTT. Protein sequence: CAWSTTGGPGNTIYF.

The chain joins TRBV19 to TRBJ2-7, with 8 bases fitting TRBD1. Germline V gene lookup returns CDR1 LNHDA and CDR2 SQIVND (reference sequence). V lost 3 bases and J lost 5; bases outside the gene matches: 9. CDR3 length: 15 residues. CDR3 amino acids: CASSIRDRGGDEQYF. CDR3 sequence (DNA): TGTGCCAGTAGTATCCGAGACAGGGGAGGCGACGAGCAGTACTTC. The variable domain in full, completed from reference TRBV19 and TRBJ2-7, reads DGGITQSPKYLFRKEGQNVTLSCEQNLNHDAMYWYRQDPGQGLRLIYYSQIVNDFQKGDIAEGYSVSREKKESFPLTVTSAQKNPTAFYLCASSIRDRGGDEQYFGPGTRLTVT.

This clonotype was counted ten times or more. The chain recombines TRBV30 with TRBJ2-2; the match to TRBD2 covers 8 bases. Germline CDR1 is GTSNPN and CDR2 is SVGIG (reference sequence). V trimming: 3 bases; J trimming: 1 base; junction bases outside the gene matches: 4. This CDR3 is 15 amino acids long. For the CDR3, the DNA is TGTGCCTGGAGACAAGCGGGAGTGAACACCGGGGAGCTGTTTTTT. Translated: CAWRQAGVNTGELFF.